This T cell receptor (beta chain) was captured in a study of CD8 T cells in ankylosing spondylitis. The TCR beta libraries were generated through quantitative 5'-RACE incorporating molecular barcodes. TCRdb independently ran MiXCR on the 5' RACE reads; one entry per CDR3 protein. The table shows roughly 230,000 distinct CDR3 sequences, with 8% to 10% occurring only once. The V and J ends lost 5 bases and 6 bases respectively, with 14 bases between them. CDR1 is SGHTA, CDR2 FQGTGA, per germline. The CDR3 is made up of 14 amino acids. In the case of this clonotype: Its antigen is not identified.

Study conclusions and caveats: For ankylosing spondylitis blood, a TCR beta motif of 8 or 9 highly homologous variants appeared characteristic.

Specimen: blood, either unsorted or a sorted T cell fraction (not recorded which). V gene TRBV7-3 combines with J gene TRBJ2-1; D possibly uses TRBD1 or TRBD2 (6 bases each). This clonotype was sampled from a female donor with ankylosing spondylitis or in good health (not recorded which). The CDR3 DNA is TGTGCCAGCAGCCTAGGGGGGAGTAGCAATGAGCAGTTCTTC. Translation: CASSLGGSSNEQFF.